Following are 8 T cell receptor beta chains from one sample sequenced in a study of technical replicates of blood from a handful of donors. The repertoire was sequenced with immunoSEQ multiplex PCR; TCRdb's copy has only in-frame clones and lacks some. The table lists around 70,000 clones, almost 98% of them singletons. The sample was T cells isolated from PBMCs. All receptors come from a human donor in good health.

The J gene is TRBJ1-3, the V gene TRBV9; the match to TRBD1 covers 8 bases. The germline gives CDR1 SGDLS, CDR2 YYNGEE. The V segment lost 4 bases and the J segment 7 bases; nucleotides outside the gene matches: 7. The CDR3 extends over 14 amino acids. As DNA, the CDR3 is TGTGCCAGCAGCCCCCACAGGGGGGGCAACACCATATATTTT. Translating gives CASSPHRGGNTIYF.

This chain joins TRBV29-1 and TRBJ2-5; a weak D match, TRBD2 (6 bases). The CDR3 sequence is 12 residues long. The V end was cut by 7 bases, the J end by 0 bases, with 9 bases between. Looked up from germline, CDR1 is SQVTM and CDR2 is ANQGSEA. The chain's CDR3 is CSGWGDQETQYF. CDR3 DNA: TGCAGCGGATGGGGGGACCAAGAGACCCAGTACTTC.

CDR3 sequence reads: CASRATGTGGHEQYF. CDR3 bases: TGCGCCAGCAGAGCTACCGGGACAGGGGGCCACGAGCAGTACTTC. The genes are TRBV5-1 and TRBJ2-7; TRBD1 aligns across 12 bases. V gave up 5 bases and J gave up 5 bases; unmatched junction bases: 8. CDR1 and CDR2 from the germline V gene are SGHRS and YFSETQ. This CDR3 is built from 15 residues.

This rearrangement joins TRBV19 to TRBJ2-7, with 7 bases lining up with TRBD1. Germline values: CDR1 LNHDA, CDR2 SQIVND (reference sequence). V was pared by 6 bases and J by 2 bases, with 1 base of the junction left unmatched. The CDR3 sequence is 12 residues long. The CDR3 nucleotides are TGTGCCAGTAGAGGGACAGCCTACGAGCAGTACTTC. This codes for CASRGTAYEQYF.

The J gene is TRBJ2-3, the V gene TRBV11-3; 7 bases are shared with TRBD2. In germline, CDR1 is SGHNT, CDR2 YENEEA. The CDR3 has 13 amino acids. Unmatched junction bases numbered 6, after V lost 4 bases and J lost 8 bases. The CDR3 sequence: CASSSGTGGTQYF. In nucleotides, the CDR3 is TGTGCCAGCAGCTCCGGGACGGGGGGTACGCAGTATTTT.

The chain recombines TRBV6-1 with TRBJ1-2; D is perhaps TRBD1 (6 bases). Trimming took off 0 bases at V and 4 bases at J, with 12 bases between the two ends. CDR1 is MNHNS, CDR2 SASEGT, per germline. This CDR3 contains 15 residues. The CDR3 protein is CASSEAQTGPYGYTF. CDR3 nucleotides: TGTGCCAGCAGTGAAGCTCAGACAGGTCCCTATGGCTACACCTTC.

The chain is built from TRBV5-4 and TRBJ2-7; the match to TRBD2 covers 7 bases. Unmatched junction bases numbered 10, after V lost 0 bases and J lost 4 bases. CDR3 length equals 16 residues. Looked up from germline, CDR1 is SGHNT and CDR2 is YYREEE (reference sequence). The CDR3 is CASSLVGGSPPYEQYF. The CDR3 DNA follows: TGTGCCAGCAGCTTGGTGGGGGGGTCTCCCCCTTACGAGCAGTACTTC.

V is TRBV5-5 and J is TRBJ1-1; D gene unclear. Looked up from germline, CDR1 is SGHKS and CDR2 is YYEKEE (reference sequence). The CDR3 is 15 amino acids. The ends were cut back, 0 bases at V and 4 bases at J, with 13 bases in the middle. This CDR3 is CASSLDEEAGTEAFF. The DNA for the CDR3 is TGTGCCAGCAGCTTGGACGAGGAGGCCGGCACTGAAGCTTTCTTT.